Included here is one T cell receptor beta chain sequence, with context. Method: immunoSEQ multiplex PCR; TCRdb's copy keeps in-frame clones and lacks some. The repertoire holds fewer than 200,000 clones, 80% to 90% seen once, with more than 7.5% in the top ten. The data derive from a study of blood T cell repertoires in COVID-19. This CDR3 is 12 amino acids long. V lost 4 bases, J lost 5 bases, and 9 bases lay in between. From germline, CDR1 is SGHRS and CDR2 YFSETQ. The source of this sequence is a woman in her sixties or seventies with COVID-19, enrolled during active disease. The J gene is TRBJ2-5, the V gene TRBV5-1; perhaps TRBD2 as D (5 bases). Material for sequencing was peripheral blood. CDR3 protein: CASSPLGETQYF. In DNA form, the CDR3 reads TGCGCCAGCAGCCCACTAGGCGAGACCCAGTACTTC.